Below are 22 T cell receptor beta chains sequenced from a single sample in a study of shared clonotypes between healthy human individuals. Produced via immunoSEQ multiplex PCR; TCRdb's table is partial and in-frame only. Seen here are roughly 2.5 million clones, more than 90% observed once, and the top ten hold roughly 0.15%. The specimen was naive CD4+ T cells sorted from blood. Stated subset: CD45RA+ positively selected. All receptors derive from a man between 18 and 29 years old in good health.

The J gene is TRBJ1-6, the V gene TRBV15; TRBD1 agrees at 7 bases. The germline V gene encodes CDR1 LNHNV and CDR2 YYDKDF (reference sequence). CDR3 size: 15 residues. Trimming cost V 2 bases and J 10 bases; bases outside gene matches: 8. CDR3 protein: CATSRSRQGLSPLHF. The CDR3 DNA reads TGTGCCACCAGCAGATCGAGACAGGGTCTCTCACCCCTCCACTTT.

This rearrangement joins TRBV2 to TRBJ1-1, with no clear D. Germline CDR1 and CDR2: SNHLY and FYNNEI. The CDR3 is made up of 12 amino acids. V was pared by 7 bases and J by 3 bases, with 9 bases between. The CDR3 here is CASTPGHTEAFF. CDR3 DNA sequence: TGTGCCAGCACCCCGGGCCACACTGAAGCTTTCTTT.

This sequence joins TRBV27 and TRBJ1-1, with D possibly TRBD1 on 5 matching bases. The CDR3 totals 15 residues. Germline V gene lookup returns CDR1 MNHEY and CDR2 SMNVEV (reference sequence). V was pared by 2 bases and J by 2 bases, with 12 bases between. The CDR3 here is CASSLEGRLNTEAFF. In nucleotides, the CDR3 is TGTGCCAGCAGTTTAGAGGGACGGCTTAACACTGAAGCTTTCTTT.

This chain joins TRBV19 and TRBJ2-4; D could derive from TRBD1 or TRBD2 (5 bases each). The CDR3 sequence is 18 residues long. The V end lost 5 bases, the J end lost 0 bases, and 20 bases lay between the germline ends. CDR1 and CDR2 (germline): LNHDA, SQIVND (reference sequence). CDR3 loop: CASSPKGTGLRAKNIQYF. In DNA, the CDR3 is TGTGCCAGTAGTCCAAAAGGGACGGGGTTAAGAGCCAAAAACATTCAGTACTTC.

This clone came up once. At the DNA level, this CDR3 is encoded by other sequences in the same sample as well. CDR3 sequence: CASSFSGREETQYF. The CDR3 region has the DNA TGTGCCAGCAGCTTCAGCGGGAGGGAAGAGACCCAGTACTTC. V and J are TRBV5-4 and TRBJ2-5; 10 nucleotides match TRBD2. CDR1 is SGHNT and CDR2 is YYREEE in the germline V gene (reference sequence). The CDR3 sequence is 14 residues long. J gave up 3 bases and V 2 bases, and 1 base lay outside the gene matches.

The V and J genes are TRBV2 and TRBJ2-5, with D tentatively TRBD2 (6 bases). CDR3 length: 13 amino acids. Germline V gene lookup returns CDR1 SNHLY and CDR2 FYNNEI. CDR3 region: CAGTGGRLETQYF. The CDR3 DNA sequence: TGTGCGGGGACTGGAGGCCGTCTGGAGACCCAGTACTTC.

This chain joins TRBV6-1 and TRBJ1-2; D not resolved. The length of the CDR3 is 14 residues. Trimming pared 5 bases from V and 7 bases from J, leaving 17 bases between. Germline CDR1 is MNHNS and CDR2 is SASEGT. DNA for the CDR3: TGTGCCAGCAGTCCCCAAACTGGTTCGTTTGGCTACACCTTC. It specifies CASSPQTGSFGYTF.

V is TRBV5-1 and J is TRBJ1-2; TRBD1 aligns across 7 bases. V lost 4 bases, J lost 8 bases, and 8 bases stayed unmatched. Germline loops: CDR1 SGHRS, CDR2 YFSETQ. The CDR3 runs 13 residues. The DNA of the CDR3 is TGCGCCAGCAGCACAGGACAGGATGGAGGCTACACCTTC. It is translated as CASSTGQDGGYTF.

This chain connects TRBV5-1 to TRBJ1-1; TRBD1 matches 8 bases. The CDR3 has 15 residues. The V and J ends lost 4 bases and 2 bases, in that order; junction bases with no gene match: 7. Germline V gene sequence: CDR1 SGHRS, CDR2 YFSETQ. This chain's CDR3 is CASSTGDRLNTEAFF. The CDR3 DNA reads TGCGCCAGCAGCACCGGGGACAGGCTAAACACTGAAGCTTTCTTT.

The CDR3 region is CASSLGGGGLGGQFF. As DNA, the CDR3 is TGTGCCAGCAGTTTGGGAGGGGGCGGGCTGGGGGGGCAGTTCTTC. The J gene is TRBJ2-1, the V gene TRBV27; either TRBD1 or TRBD2 may fit D (7 bases each). V was cut by 3 bases and J by 12 bases, with 21 bases left in between. Germline CDR1 and CDR2: MNHEY and SMNVEV (reference sequence). This CDR3 has 15 amino acids.

The chain's CDR3 is CASSEVGGTDTQYF. In nucleotides, the CDR3 is TGTGCCAGCAGTGAGGTGGGGGGCACAGATACGCAGTATTTT. V usage is TRBV6-4 and J usage is TRBJ2-3; D possibly uses TRBD1 or TRBD2 (5 bases each). CDR1 and CDR2 from the germline V gene are MRHNA and SNTAGT. The CDR3 covers 14 residues. With 3 bases removed from V and 1 base from J, the gap between germline ends came to 8 bases.

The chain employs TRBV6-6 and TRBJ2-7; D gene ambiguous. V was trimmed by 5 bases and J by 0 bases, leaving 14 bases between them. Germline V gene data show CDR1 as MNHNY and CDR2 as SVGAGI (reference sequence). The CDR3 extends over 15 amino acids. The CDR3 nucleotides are TGTGCCAGCAGTGGAGCCAGAGACACCTCCTACGAGCAGTACTTC. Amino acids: CASSGARDTSYEQYF.

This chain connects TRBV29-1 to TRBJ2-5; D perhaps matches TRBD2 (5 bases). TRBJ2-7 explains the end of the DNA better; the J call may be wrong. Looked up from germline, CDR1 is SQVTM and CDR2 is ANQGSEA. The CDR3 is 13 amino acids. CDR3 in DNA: TGCAGCGTTGTTGAGGGTCCCCCCTACGAGCAGTACTTC. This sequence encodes CSVVEGPPYEQYF.

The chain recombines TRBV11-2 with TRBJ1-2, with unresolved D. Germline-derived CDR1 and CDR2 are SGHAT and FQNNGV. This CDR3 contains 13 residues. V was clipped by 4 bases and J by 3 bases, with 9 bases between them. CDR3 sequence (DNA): TGTGCCAGCAGCTCTCTTCTATACTATGGCTACACCTTC. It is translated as CASSSLLYYGYTF.

The CDR3 protein is CASSLISGTGVYEQYF. CDR3 DNA sequence: TGCGCCAGCAGCCTTATTTCCGGGACAGGGGTCTACGAGCAGTACTTC. The chain joins TRBV4-1 to TRBJ2-7, with 10 bases aligning to TRBD1. Losses at the gene ends were 4 bases for V and 3 bases for J; bases not matched to a gene: 9. The CDR3 has 16 residues. Germline CDR1 and CDR2: MGHRA and YSYEKL.

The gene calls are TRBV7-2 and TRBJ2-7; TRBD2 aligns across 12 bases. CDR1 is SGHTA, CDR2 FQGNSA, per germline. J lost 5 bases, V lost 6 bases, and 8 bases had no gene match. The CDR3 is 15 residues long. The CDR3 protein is CASSRTSGNSHEQYF. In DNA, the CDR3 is TGTGCCAGCAGTCGGACTAGCGGGAATTCTCACGAGCAGTACTTC.

CDR3 coding DNA: TGTGCCAGCAGGGGTGGGGGGGTTAGCAATCAGCCCCAGCATTTT. It yields the protein CASRGGGVSNQPQHF. This chain links TRBV28 with TRBJ1-5; a weak D match, TRBD1 (5 bases). The CDR3 totals 15 residues. CDR1 is MDHEN, CDR2 SYDVKM, per germline. The germline V and J ends were trimmed by 6 bases and 0 bases, with 12 bases remaining between them.

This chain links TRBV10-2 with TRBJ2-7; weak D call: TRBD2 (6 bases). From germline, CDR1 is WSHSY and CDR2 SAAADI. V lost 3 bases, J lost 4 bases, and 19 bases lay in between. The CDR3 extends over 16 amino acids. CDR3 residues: CASSDRTPRAGYEQYF. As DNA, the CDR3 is TGCGCCAGCAGTGACCGAACCCCTCGGGCGGGGTACGAGCAGTACTTC.

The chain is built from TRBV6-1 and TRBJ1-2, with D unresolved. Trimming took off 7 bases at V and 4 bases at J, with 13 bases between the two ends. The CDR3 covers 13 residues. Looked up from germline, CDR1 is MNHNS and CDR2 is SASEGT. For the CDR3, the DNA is TGTGCCAGCATTACGGACGGATTCTATGGCTACACCTTC. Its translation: CASITDGFYGYTF.

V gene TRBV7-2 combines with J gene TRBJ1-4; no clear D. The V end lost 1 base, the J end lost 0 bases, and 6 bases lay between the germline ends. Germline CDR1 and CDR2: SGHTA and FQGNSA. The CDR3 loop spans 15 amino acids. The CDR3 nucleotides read TGTGCCAGCAGCTTAGGGGCTGCAACTAATGAAAAACTGTTTTTT. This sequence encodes CASSLGAATNEKLFF.

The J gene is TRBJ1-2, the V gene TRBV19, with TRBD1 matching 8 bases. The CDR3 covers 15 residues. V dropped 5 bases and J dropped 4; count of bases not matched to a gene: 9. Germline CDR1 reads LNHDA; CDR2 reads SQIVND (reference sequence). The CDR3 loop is CASSSPDRVGYGYTF. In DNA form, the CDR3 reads TGTGCCAGTAGTTCCCCGGACAGGGTGGGCTATGGCTACACCTTC.

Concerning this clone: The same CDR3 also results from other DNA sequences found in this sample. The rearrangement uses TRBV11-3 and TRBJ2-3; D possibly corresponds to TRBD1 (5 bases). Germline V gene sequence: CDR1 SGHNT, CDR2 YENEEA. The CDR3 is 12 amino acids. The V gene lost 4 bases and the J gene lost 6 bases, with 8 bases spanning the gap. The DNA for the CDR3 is TGTGCCAGCAGCTCCCAGGGCGATACGCAGTATTTT. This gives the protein CASSSQGDTQYF. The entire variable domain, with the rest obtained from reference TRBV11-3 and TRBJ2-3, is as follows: EAGVVQSPRYKIIEKKQPVAFWCNPISGHNTLYWYLQNLGQGPELLIRYENEEAVDDSQLPKDRFSAERLKGVDSTLKIQPAELGDSAVYLCASSSQGDTQYFGPGTRLTVL.